This T cell receptor beta chain was obtained from a study of naive and memory T cell subsets. V was cut by 6 bases and J by 7 bases, with 10 bases left in between. This CDR3 is built from 11 residues. Germline CDR1 MDHEN, CDR2 SYDVKM. This clonotype occurred a few times. As for treatment: skin biopsy from PPD injection site in Mantoux-positive individual. TCR cDNA received a 3' ligated oligonucleotide that carried a UMI. Four PCR rounds used nested alpha and beta constant region primers plus the SP2 primer. TCRdb independently ran MiXCR on the UMI-ligation and nested PCR reads; one entry per CDR3 protein. Of more than 20,000 distinct CDR3 sequences in the sample, around 6% were seen once.

The chain links TRBV28 to TRBJ2-7, with D uncertain. The source of this sequence is an adult in good health. Sequenced here: skin, sampled from a tuberculin skin test site. CDR3 residues: CASSRLSEQYF. The CDR3 region has the DNA TGTGCCAGCAGCCGACTTAGTGAGCAGTACTTC.